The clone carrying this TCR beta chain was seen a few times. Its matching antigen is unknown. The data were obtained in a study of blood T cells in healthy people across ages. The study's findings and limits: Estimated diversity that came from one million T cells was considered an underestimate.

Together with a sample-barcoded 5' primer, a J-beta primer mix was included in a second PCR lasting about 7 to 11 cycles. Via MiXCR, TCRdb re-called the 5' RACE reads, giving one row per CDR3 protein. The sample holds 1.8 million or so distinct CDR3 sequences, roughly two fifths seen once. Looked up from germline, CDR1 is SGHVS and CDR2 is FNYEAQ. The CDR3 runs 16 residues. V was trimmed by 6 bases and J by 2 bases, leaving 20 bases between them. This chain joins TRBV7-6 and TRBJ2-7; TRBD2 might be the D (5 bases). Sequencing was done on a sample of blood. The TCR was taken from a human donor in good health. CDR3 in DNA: TGTGCCAGCAGTTCGGGGTCGCCCCCTGAACCCTACGAGCAGTACTTC. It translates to CASSSGSPPEPYEQYF.